A single sample is the source of the 9 T cell receptor beta chains below, sequenced in a study of Graves' ophthalmopathy and Graves' hyperthyroidism. The sequenced template was RNA, covering the TCR beta CDR3 region. The authors performed first-round RT-PCR with HTBI primers and then a second-round multiplex PCR. MiXCR, run by TCRdb on the multiplex PCR reads, gives a single entry per CDR3 protein. Of hundreds of thousands of distinct CDR3 sequences listed, about a fifth are singletons. Sequenced sample: peripheral blood. The receptors come from a woman aged 18-29 years with stable Graves' hyperthyroidism. Some clones in this sample may be carry-over from other donors' samples.

In its sample, this clonotype was seen a few times. This likely comes from a read error, as the CDR3 has no conserved phenylalanine or tryptophan at its end. The rearrangement links TRBV9 to TRBJ2-2; 7 nucleotides match TRBD1. V lost 5 bases and J lost 3; bases outside the gene matches: 10. The CDR3 spans 16 residues. Germline CDR1 reads SGDLS; CDR2 reads YYNGEE. The CDR3 bases are TGTGCCAGCAGGGCACAGGGGCCCGAGGACACCGGGGAGCTGTTTATT. Translation gives CASRAQGPEDTGELFI.

This clonotype was observed many times. V and J are TRBV14 and TRBJ2-5; possibly TRBD1 for D (6 bases). V lost 0 bases to trimming and J lost 2 bases, with 10 bases between them. Germline lookup yields CDR1 SGHDN and CDR2 FVKESK. This CDR3 is 15 amino acids long. DNA for the CDR3: TGTGCCAGCAGCCAAGATAGGGGGTTTCAAGAGACCCAGTACTTC. This codes for CASSQDRGFQETQYF.

There are many counts of this clonotype. J is TRBJ1-6 and V is TRBV6-1; D is undetermined. Trimming left V 5 bases short and J 8 bases short, with 7 bases between. CDR1 and CDR2 (germline): MNHNS, SASEGT. CDR3 length equals 12 residues. The CDR3 region has the DNA TGTGCCAGCAGTTCCCCGGATTCACCCCTCCACTTT. This sequence encodes CASSSPDSPLHF.

DNA of the CDR3: TGCAGTGCCCGACAGGATGAACCCTACGAGCAGTACTTC. Amino acid sequence: CSARQDEPYEQYF. V usage is TRBV20-1 and J usage is TRBJ2-7; the D gene is possibly TRBD1 (6 bases). V was trimmed by 6 bases and J by 2 bases, leaving 14 bases between them. Looked up from germline, CDR1 is DFQATT and CDR2 is SNEGSKA (reference sequence). This CDR3 has 13 residues.

This clonotype has ten or more counts. V gene TRBV15 combines with J gene TRBJ2-7; D remains ambiguous. The germline V and J ends were trimmed by 6 bases and 1 base, with 7 bases remaining between them. CDR3 length: 12 amino acids. CDR1 is LNHNV and CDR2 is YYDKDF in the germline V gene (reference sequence). CDR3 nucleotide sequence: TGTGCCACCAGTGTCGGTTCCTACGAGCAGTACTTC. Its protein product is CATSVGSYEQYF.

In nucleotides, the CDR3 is TGTGCCAGCAGTGAAGCTTGGGGGGAGGGCAATCAGCCCCAGCATTTT. Protein: CASSEAWGEGNQPQHF. V usage is TRBV6-1 and J usage is TRBJ1-5, with D perhaps TRBD1 (5 bases). This CDR3 has 16 residues. The germline CDR1 and CDR2 sequences are MNHNS and SASEGT. V lost 0 bases and J 2 bases, leaving 11 bases between the germline ends.

A word on this clonotype: Here the CDR3 omits its conserved ending phenylalanine or tryptophan, so a read error is the likely source. It is unclear where the CDR3 begins or ends on the DNA, so no DNA is shown, and the CDR3 is as TCRdb lists it. The gene calls are TRBV15 and TRBJ1-5. Germline CDR1 LNHNV, CDR2 YYDKDF (reference sequence). The CDR3 is 14 residues long, ends included. Here the CDR3 reads CATSRDVSNQPQQL.

As concerns this clonotype: A much more abundant neighbour one base away suggests this may be a read error. The CDR3 DNA follows: TGTGCCAGCAGACGACCGGGACAGGGAACCGGGGAGCTGTGTTTT. It is translated as CASRRPGQGTGELCF. The J gene is TRBJ2-2, the V gene TRBV11-2; 9 bases agree with TRBD1. The germline V gene has CDR1 SGHAT and CDR2 FQNNGV. The CDR3 totals 15 residues.

The table lists this clonotype with a few counts. The chain is built from TRBV5-1 and TRBJ2-2; the D gene is possibly TRBD1 (6 bases). V was pared by 4 bases and J by 6 bases, with 16 bases between. The CDR3 covers 15 residues. Germline V gene lookup returns CDR1 SGHRS and CDR2 YFSETQ. Here the CDR3 DNA reads TGCGCCAGCAGCAGAAAGACAGGTGGGGCCGGGGAGCTGTTTTTT. This gives the protein CASSRKTGGAGELFF.